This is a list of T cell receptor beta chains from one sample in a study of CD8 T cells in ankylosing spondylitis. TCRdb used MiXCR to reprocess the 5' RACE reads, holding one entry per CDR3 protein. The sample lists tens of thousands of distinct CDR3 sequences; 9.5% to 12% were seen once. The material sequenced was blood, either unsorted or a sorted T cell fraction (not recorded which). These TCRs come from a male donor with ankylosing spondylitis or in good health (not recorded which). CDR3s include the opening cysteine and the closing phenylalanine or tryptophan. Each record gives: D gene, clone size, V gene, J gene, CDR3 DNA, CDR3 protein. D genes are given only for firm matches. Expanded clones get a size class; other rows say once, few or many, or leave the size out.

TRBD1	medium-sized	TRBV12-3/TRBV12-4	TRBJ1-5	TGTGCCAGCAGCTACGGGACAGGTCTCGATATGCAGCATTTT	CASSYGTGLDMQHF
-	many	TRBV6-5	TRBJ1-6	TGTGCCAGCAGTTACGAGCGGGCAGGGAATTCACCCCTCCACTTT	CASSYERAGNSPLHF
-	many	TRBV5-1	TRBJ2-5	TGCGCCAGCAGCTCCACTTTACAGGGCCCCAGGGCCCAGTACTTC	CASSSTLQGPRAQYF
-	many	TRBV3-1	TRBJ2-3	TGTGCCAGCAGCCAAGATCATACGCAGTATTTT	CASSQDHTQYF
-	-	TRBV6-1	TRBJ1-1	TGTGCCAGCAGCCCGTCGCCCCGGGTCATGAACACTGAAGCTTTCTTT	CASSPSPRVMNTEAFF
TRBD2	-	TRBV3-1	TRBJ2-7	TGTGCCTCCTGCCCCCGGGGAGGGCGCTCCTACGAGCAGTACTTC	CASCPRGGRSYEQYF
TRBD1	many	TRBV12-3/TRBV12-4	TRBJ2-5	TGTGCCAGCAGTTTAGCCTTGACAGGGGGCGAGACCCAGTACTTC	CASSLALTGGETQYF
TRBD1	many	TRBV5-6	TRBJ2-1	TGTGCCAGCAGACCCTCTTTGACAGGGCGGGATGAGCAGTTCTTC	CASRPSLTGRDEQFF
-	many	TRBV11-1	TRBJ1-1	TGTGCCAGCTCCGTGCGAGAGAGGACTGAAGCTTTCTTT	CASSVRERTEAFF
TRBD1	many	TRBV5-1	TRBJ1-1	TGCGCCAGCAGCTTGTATACGACAGGGGTCGCCGAGAGAACTGAAGCTTTCTTT	CASSLYTTGVAERTEAFF
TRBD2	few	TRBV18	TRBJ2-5	TGTGCCAGCTCGTCAAGCGGGGGACTTGAGACCCAGTACTTC	CASSSSGGLETQYF